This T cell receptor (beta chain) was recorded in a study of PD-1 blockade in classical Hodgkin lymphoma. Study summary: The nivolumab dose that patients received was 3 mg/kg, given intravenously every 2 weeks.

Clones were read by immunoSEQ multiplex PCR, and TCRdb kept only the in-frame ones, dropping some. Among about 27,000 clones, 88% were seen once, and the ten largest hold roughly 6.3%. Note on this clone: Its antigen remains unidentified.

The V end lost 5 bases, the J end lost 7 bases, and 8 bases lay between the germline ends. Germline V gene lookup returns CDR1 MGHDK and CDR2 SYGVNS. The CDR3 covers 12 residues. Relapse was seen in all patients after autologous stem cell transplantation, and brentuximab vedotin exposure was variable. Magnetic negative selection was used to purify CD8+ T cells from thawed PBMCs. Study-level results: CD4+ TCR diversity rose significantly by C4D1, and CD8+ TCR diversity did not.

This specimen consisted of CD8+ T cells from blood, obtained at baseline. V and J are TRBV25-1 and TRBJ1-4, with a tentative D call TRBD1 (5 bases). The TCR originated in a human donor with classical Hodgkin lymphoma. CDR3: CASSPGSEKLFF. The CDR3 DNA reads TGTGCCAGCAGTCCAGGGAGTGAAAAACTGTTTTTT.